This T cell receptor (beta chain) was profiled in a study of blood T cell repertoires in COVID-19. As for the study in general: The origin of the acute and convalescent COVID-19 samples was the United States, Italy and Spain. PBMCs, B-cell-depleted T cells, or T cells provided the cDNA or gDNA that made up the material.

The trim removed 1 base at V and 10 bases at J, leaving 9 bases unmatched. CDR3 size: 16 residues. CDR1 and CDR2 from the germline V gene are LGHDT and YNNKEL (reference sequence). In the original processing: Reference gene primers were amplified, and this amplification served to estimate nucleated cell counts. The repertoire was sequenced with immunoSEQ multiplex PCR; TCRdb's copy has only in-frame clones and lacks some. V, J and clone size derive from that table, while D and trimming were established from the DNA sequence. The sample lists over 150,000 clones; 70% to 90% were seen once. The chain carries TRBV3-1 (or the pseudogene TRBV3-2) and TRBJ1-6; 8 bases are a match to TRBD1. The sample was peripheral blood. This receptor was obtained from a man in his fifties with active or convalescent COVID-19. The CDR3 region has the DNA TGTGCCAGCAGCCAAGCAACGGACAGGGTAAACTCACCCCTCCACTTT. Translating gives CASSQATDRVNSPLHF.